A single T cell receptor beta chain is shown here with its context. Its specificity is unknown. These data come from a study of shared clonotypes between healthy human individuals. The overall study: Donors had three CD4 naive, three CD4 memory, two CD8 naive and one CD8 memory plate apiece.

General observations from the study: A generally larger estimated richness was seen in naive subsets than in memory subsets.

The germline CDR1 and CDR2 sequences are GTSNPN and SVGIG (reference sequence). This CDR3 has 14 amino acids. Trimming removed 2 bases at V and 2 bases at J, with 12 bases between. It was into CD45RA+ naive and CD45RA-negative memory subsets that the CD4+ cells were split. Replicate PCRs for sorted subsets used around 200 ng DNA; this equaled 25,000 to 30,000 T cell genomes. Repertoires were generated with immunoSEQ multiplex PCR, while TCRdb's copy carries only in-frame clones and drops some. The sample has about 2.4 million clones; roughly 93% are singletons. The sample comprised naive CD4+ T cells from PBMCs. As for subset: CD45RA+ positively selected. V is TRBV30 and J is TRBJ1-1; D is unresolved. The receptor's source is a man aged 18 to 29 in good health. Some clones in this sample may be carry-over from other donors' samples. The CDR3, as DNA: TGTGCCTGGAGTTCCGCTTATTCCAACACTGAAGCTTTCTTT. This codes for CAWSSAYSNTEAFF.